Below, 10 T cell receptor beta chains from the same sample are listed, as sequenced in a study of blood T cell repertoires in COVID-19. Only in-frame clones appear in the TCRdb table, and some are missing; sequencing was by immunoSEQ multiplex PCR. Counted here are approximately 75,000 clones, more than 65% occurring once; the ten biggest clones make up about 22%. The sample consisted of peripheral blood. The receptors here all came from a woman between 50 and 59 years old with acute or convalescent COVID-19.

The chain links TRBV4-3 to TRBJ2-5, with 10 bases identical to TRBD2. Germline CDR1 is LGHNA and CDR2 is YSLEER. After removal of 4 bases from V and 4 bases from J, the junction contained 6 bases not matched to a gene. The CDR3 loop spans 15 amino acids. In DNA form, the CDR3 reads TGCGCCAGCAGCCGCCTAGCGGGAGTTAGAGAGACCCAGTACTTC. Amino acid sequence: CASSRLAGVRETQYF.

This clone was detected only once. The J gene is TRBJ2-1, the V gene TRBV7-3; TRBD2 matches at 15 bases. J lost 3 bases, V lost 4 bases, and 4 bases had no gene match. In germline, CDR1 is SGHTA, CDR2 FQGTGA. The CDR3 is 17 amino acids. The CDR3 region is CASSSRTSGGVYNEQFF. The CDR3 bases are TGTGCCAGCAGCTCCCGGACTAGCGGGGGGGTCTACAATGAGCAGTTCTTC.

The J gene is TRBJ2-7, the V gene TRBV4-2; D is possibly TRBD1 (5 bases). V was trimmed by 0 bases and J by 4 bases, leaving 10 bases between them. CDR3 size: 14 residues. Germline CDR1 reads LGHNA; CDR2 reads YNFKEQ. CDR3 coding DNA: TGTGCCAGCAGCCAAGATCAGGGCCAGTACGAGCAGTACTTC. Its protein product is CASSQDQGQYEQYF.

J is TRBJ2-2 and V is TRBV7-3; TRBD2 matches 13 bases. The V segment lost 4 bases and the J segment 6 bases; nucleotides outside the gene matches: 8. CDR3 length: 17 residues. The germline CDR1 and CDR2 sequences are SGHTA and FQGTGA. CDR3 bases: TGTGCCAGCAGCTATACTAGCGGGAGGGGAAAGGCCGGGGAGCTGTTTTTT. This translates into CASSYTSGRGKAGELFF.

The chain carries TRBV6-2 or TRBV6-3 and TRBJ2-7, with 11 bases fitting TRBD1. CDR1 and CDR2 (germline): MNHEY, SVGEGT. V lost 4 bases, J lost 5 bases, and 7 bases stayed unmatched. The CDR3 has 15 residues. CDR3 loop: CASSWMGQGVNEQYF. CDR3 nucleotide sequence: TGTGCCAGCAGTTGGATGGGACAGGGGGTAAACGAGCAGTACTTC.

The V call is TRBV3-1 (or the pseudogene TRBV3-2), the J call TRBJ2-7, with D unclear. The V end was cut by 3 bases, the J end by 7 bases, with 10 bases between. This CDR3 spans 12 amino acids. Germline loops: CDR1 LGHDT, CDR2 YNNKEL (reference sequence). The CDR3 DNA reads TGTGCCAGCAGCCACTCCGCCCTAGAGCAGTACTTC. This translates into CASSHSALEQYF.

J is TRBJ1-1 and V is TRBV5-6, with a weak D call TRBD1 (6 bases). The CDR3 extends over 13 amino acids. V was trimmed by 3 bases and J by 2 bases, leaving 8 bases between them. CDR1 is SGHDT, CDR2 YYEEEE, per germline. In DNA, the CDR3 is TGTGCCAGCAGCTGGACAGAAAACACTGAAGCTTTCTTT. This codes for CASSWTENTEAFF.

The rearrangement uses TRBV6-5 and TRBJ2-7; 10 positions agree with TRBD2. Looked up from germline, CDR1 is MNHEY and CDR2 is SVGAGI. V dropped 7 bases and J dropped 4; count of bases not matched to a gene: 7. The CDR3 has 14 amino acids. CDR3 sequence: CASTGSGRGYEQYF. The CDR3 coding sequence is TGTGCCAGCACTGGGAGCGGGAGGGGGTACGAGCAGTACTTC.

The J gene is TRBJ2-1, the V gene TRBV5-8; 8 positions match TRBD2. With 2 bases clipped from V and 7 bases from J, the junction kept 11 bases outside the gene matches. Looked up from germline, CDR1 is SGHTS and CDR2 is YDEGEE. The CDR3 contains 16 residues. The CDR3 DNA reads TGTGCCAGCAGCTTTGTTTTGGCGGGAGGCTTGAATGAGCAGTTCTTC. Residues: CASSFVLAGGLNEQFF.

The V and J genes are TRBV5-6 and TRBJ2-7, with 7 bases aligning to TRBD1. This CDR3 spans 15 amino acids. V was pared by 3 bases and J by 0 bases, with 6 bases of the junction left unmatched. CDR1 SGHDT and CDR2 YYEEEE come from the germline V gene. The CDR3 DNA is TGTGCCAGCAGCTCTACGGGACAGAACTCCTACGAGCAGTACTTC. Its protein product is CASSSTGQNSYEQYF.